These 25 T cell receptor beta chains were all obtained from the same sample, sequenced in a study of T cells in Graves' hyperthyroidism and ophthalmopathy. Amplification of TCR beta CDR3 regions used RNA as the template. Initially, a first-round RT-PCR of the TCR CDR3 employed the HTBI primer set. In TCRdb, the multiplex PCR reads were re-called with MiXCR into one record per CDR3 protein. The table shows hundreds of thousands of distinct CDR3 sequences, with about 16% occurring only once. The sequenced sample consisted of blood. These receptors were taken from a woman aged 40 to 50 with Graves' ophthalmopathy.

In its sample, this clonotype was seen many times. J is TRBJ2-5 and V is TRBV12-3 or TRBV12-4; 13 bases fit TRBD2. This CDR3 contains 20 residues. The J segment lost 3 bases and the V segment lost 3 bases, leaving 16 bases of the junction unmatched. The CDR3 is CASSFFSNKRTSGREETQYF. The CDR3 region has the DNA TGTGCCAGCAGTTTCTTCAGCAACAAGCGGACTAGCGGGAGAGAAGAGACCCAGTACTTC.

This chain uses TRBV20-1 with TRBJ2-5; 7 nucleotides align to TRBD2. Germline V CDR1 and CDR2: DFQATT, SNEGSKA (reference sequence). J gave up 1 base and V 5 bases, and 4 bases lay outside the gene matches. The CDR3 is 13 amino acids. This CDR3 is CSARAGFQETQYF. CDR3 sequence (DNA): TGCAGTGCTCGAGCGGGGTTCCAAGAGACCCAGTACTTC.

This clonotype was seen repeatedly, ten times or more. V usage is TRBV11-2 and J usage is TRBJ2-1; 12 nucleotides match TRBD1. The germline V gene has CDR1 SGHAT and CDR2 FQNNGV. The CDR3 is made up of 15 amino acids. Trimming at V came to 5 bases and at J to 10 bases, leaving 9 bases not matched to a gene. The CDR3 region has the DNA TGTGCCAGCAGCCGCCCCGGGACAGGGGGCTGGGAGCAGTTCTTC. Translation gives CASSRPGTGGWEQFF. The full variable domain, in which reference TRBV11-2 and TRBJ2-1 provide the parts outside the CDR3, is EAGVAQSPRYKIIEKRQSVAFWCNPISGHATLYWYQQILGQGPKLLIQFQNNGVVDDSQLPKDRFSAERLKGVDSTLKIQPAKLEDSAVYLCASSRPGTGGWEQFFGPGTRLTVL.

The genes are TRBV10-2 and TRBJ1-1, with D perhaps TRBD1 (5 bases). CDR1 is WSHSY and CDR2 is SAAADI in the germline V gene. The CDR3 is made up of 13 amino acids. Trimming took 6 bases from V and 1 from J, leaving 9 bases between them. The CDR3 DNA sequence: TGCGCCAGCAGGGACACTTGGAACACTGAAGCTTTCTTT. Amino acid sequence: CASRDTWNTEAFF.

There are a few counts of this clonotype. The gene calls are TRBV7-2 and TRBJ1-2; D is ambiguous. V shed 6 bases and J shed 4 bases, with 12 bases lying between them. Per germline, CDR1 SGHTA and CDR2 FQGNSA. This CDR3 is 13 amino acids long. The CDR3 region has the DNA TGTGCCAGCAGGCCCAGAGTAGGCTATGGCTACACCTTC. This gives the protein CASRPRVGYGYTF.

This clonotype was counted at least ten times. The chain combines TRBV20-1 with TRBJ1-6, with unresolved D. Germline V gene sequence: CDR1 DFQATT, CDR2 SNEGSKA (reference sequence). The V end lost 6 bases, the J end lost 5 bases, and 17 bases lay between the germline ends. The CDR3 loop spans 15 amino acids. The CDR3 is CSAQGHSGDNSPLHF. The CDR3 coding sequence is TGCAGTGCGCAAGGGCACTCCGGGGATAATTCACCCCTCCACTTT.

The chain has TRBV9 and TRBJ1-2; the D is unclear. V lost 6 bases to trimming and J lost 7 bases, with 10 bases between them. Looked up from germline, CDR1 is SGDLS and CDR2 is YYNGEE. This CDR3 spans 11 amino acids. CDR3 DNA: TGTGCCAGCACGCGACTAGGTGGCTACACCTTC. Amino acid sequence: CASTRLGGYTF. The full variable domain, rest sourced from reference TRBV9 and TRBJ1-2, is DSGVTQTPKHLITATGQRVTLRCSPRSGDLSVYWYQQSLDQGLQFLIQYYNGEERAKGNILERFSAQQFPDLHSELNLSSLELGDSALYFCASTRLGGYTFGSGTRLTVV.

The gene calls are TRBV29-1 and TRBJ2-5; maybe TRBD1 (6 bases). V gave up 6 bases and J gave up 3 bases, with 20 bases separating them. There are 15 residues in the CDR3. Germline CDR1 reads SQVTM; CDR2 reads ANQGSEA. CDR3 in amino acids: CSVALLGGLEETQYF. The CDR3, as DNA: TGCAGCGTGGCCCTCCTTGGGGGCCTTGAAGAGACCCAGTACTTC.

This clonotype was found many times. The chain carries TRBV20-1 and TRBJ2-1, with 14 nucleotides matching TRBD2. The CDR3 length is 16 residues. With 6 bases clipped from V and 6 bases from J, the junction kept 10 bases outside the gene matches. Germline V gives CDR1 DFQATT, CDR2 SNEGSKA (reference sequence). The CDR3: CSATDLGLAGGNEQFF. CDR3 in DNA: TGCAGTGCCACGGACTTAGGACTAGCGGGAGGCAATGAGCAGTTCTTC.

This clonotype was picked up many times. The chain uses TRBV2 and TRBJ1-5; TRBD1 aligns across 8 bases. Per germline, CDR1 SNHLY and CDR2 FYNNEI. Trimming cost V 6 bases and J 6 bases; bases outside gene matches: 4. The length of the CDR3 is 13 residues. CDR3 nucleotides: TGTGCCAGCAGAGGACAGGGAGGTCAGCCCCAGCATTTT. Its translation: CASRGQGGQPQHF.

The chain recombines TRBV6-2 or TRBV6-3 with TRBJ1-1; no firm D call. CDR1 MNHEY and CDR2 SVGEGT come from the germline V gene. V shed 2 bases and J shed 1 base, with 17 bases lying between them. This CDR3 is built from 17 residues. The CDR3 sequence is CASSYPSRAFPNTEAFF. The CDR3 DNA reads as TGTGCCAGCAGTTACCCCAGTAGGGCCTTCCCGAACACTGAAGCTTTCTTT.

Ten or more counts support this clonotype. V gene TRBV2 combines with J gene TRBJ1-5; D unresolved. Per the germline V gene, CDR1 is SNHLY and CDR2 is FYNNEI. The CDR3 is 15 amino acids. Trimming stripped 5 bases from V and 0 bases from J, with 11 bases between. DNA for the CDR3: TGTGCCAGCAGTCTTAGCAGGAATAGCAATCAGCCCCAGCATTTT. Protein product: CASSLSRNSNQPQHF.

This clonotype showed up just a few times. The V gene is TRBV5-1, the J gene TRBJ1-1, with D hard to call. The germline V gene has CDR1 SGHRS and CDR2 YFSETQ. V dropped 7 bases and J dropped 1 base, with 11 bases sitting between them. The CDR3 extends over 13 amino acids. CDR3 residues: CASGSERNTEAFF. DNA of the CDR3: TGCGCCAGCGGGTCCGAGAGGAACACTGAAGCTTTCTTT. Looking up the rest from reference TRBV5-1 and TRBJ1-1 gives the full variable domain: KAGVTQTPRYLIKTRGQQVTLSCSPISGHRSVSWYQQTPGQGLQFLFEYFSETQRNKGNFPGRFSGRQFSNSRSEMNVSTLELGDSALYLCASGSERNTEAFFGQGTRLTVV.

V usage is TRBV5-1 and J usage is TRBJ1-4; D is uncertain. The CDR3 runs 15 residues. Germline V gives CDR1 SGHRS, CDR2 YFSETQ. Between the trimmed V and J ends, which lost 0 bases and 8 bases, there was a span of 14 bases. CDR3 sequence: CASSLAGSVEEKLFF. The CDR3, as DNA: TGCGCCAGCAGCTTGGCAGGCAGTGTTGAAGAAAAACTGTTTTTT.

The chain employs TRBV18 and TRBJ2-4; either TRBD1 or TRBD2 may supply D (5 bases each). V was pared by 3 bases and J by 0 bases, with 18 bases between. Germline V gene sequence: CDR1 KGHSH, CDR2 LQKENI. CDR3 size: 18 residues. Here the CDR3 reads CASSPGVGASLAKNIQYF. The CDR3 region has the DNA TGTGCCAGCTCACCGGGGGTAGGAGCGTCTCTAGCCAAAAACATTCAGTACTTC.

V is TRBV12-3 or TRBV12-4 and J is TRBJ2-2; unclear D gene. The CDR3 sequence is 15 residues long. Trimming stripped 5 bases from V and 4 bases from J, with 14 bases between. The CDR3 protein is CASSPDSLPTGELFF. CDR3 DNA: TGTGCCAGCAGTCCAGACTCCCTGCCCACCGGGGAGCTGTTTTTT.

The rearrangement links TRBV20-1 to TRBJ2-5; no clear D. The ends were cut back, 5 bases at V and 3 bases at J, with 1 base in the middle. Germline CDR1 is DFQATT and CDR2 is SNEGSKA (reference sequence). The CDR3 covers 9 residues. The CDR3 protein is CSAEETQYF. CDR3 sequence (DNA): TGCAGTGCTGAAGAGACCCAGTACTTC.

This clonotype was detected many times. The chain has TRBV30 and TRBJ2-2, with TRBD2 matching 7 bases. Germline-derived CDR1 and CDR2 are GTSNPN and SVGIG (reference sequence). V was clipped by 0 bases and J by 4 bases; unmatched bases: 8. This CDR3 contains 16 residues. DNA of the CDR3: TGTGCCTGGAGTGTACAGACGGGGAGGGGCACCGGGGAGCTGTTTTTT. Translation: CAWSVQTGRGTGELFF.

The chain links TRBV20-1 to TRBJ2-5, with 15 bases fitting TRBD2. Germline V gene data show CDR1 as DFQATT and CDR2 as SNEGSKA (reference sequence). V lost 6 bases, J lost 2 bases, and 7 bases stayed unmatched. The CDR3 spans 16 residues. CDR3 sequence reads: CSATRTSGGGQETQYF. As DNA, the CDR3 is TGCAGTGCCACGAGGACTAGCGGGGGGGGTCAAGAGACCCAGTACTTC.

A few counts support this clonotype. The chain combines TRBV27 with TRBJ1-2; the D is unclear. The germline V gene has CDR1 MNHEY and CDR2 SMNVEV (reference sequence). V was pared by 6 bases and J by 7 bases, with 15 bases between. The CDR3 extends over 13 amino acids. The CDR3, as DNA: TGTGCCAGCAGCTCCGACAAGGGCGGTGGCTACACCTTC. Protein: CASSSDKGGGYTF.

This clonotype was detected ten times or more. V and J are TRBV7-3 and TRBJ2-3; D not resolved. Trimming shortened V by 1 base and J by 2 bases, and 13 bases separated the two germline ends. Germline lookup yields CDR1 SGHTA and CDR2 FQGTGA. The CDR3 is made up of 16 amino acids. CDR3 nucleotide sequence: TGTGCCAGCAGCTTAAGGCCTAGTCTTAACACAGATACGCAGTATTTT. Translation gives CASSLRPSLNTDTQYF.

The chain recombines TRBV28 with TRBJ2-7; TRBD2 aligns across 9 bases. V lost 6 bases, J lost 7 bases, and 10 bases stayed unmatched. CDR3 length equals 14 residues. Germline CDR1 is MDHEN and CDR2 is SYDVKM. The DNA for the CDR3 is TGTGCCAGCAGAGCGGGAGGACCCCCGTATGAGCAGTACTTC. Translated, it gives CASRAGGPPYEQYF.

Many counts were recorded for this clonotype. V usage is TRBV30 and J usage is TRBJ1-2, with unresolved D. Trimming stripped 0 bases from V and 3 bases from J, with 11 bases between. Germline CDR1 is GTSNPN and CDR2 is SVGIG (reference sequence). The CDR3 contains 14 residues. The DNA of the CDR3 is TGTGCCTGGAGTGTAGCGGGGAGTTACTATGGCTACACCTTC. It specifies CAWSVAGSYYGYTF.

In its sample, this clonotype was seen many times. Written as DNA, the CDR3 is TGCAGTGCTAGCGCAGGGACGAACACTGAAGCTTTCTTT. Its translation: CSASAGTNTEAFF. The genes are TRBV20-1 and TRBJ1-1; D is possibly TRBD1 (5 bases). The CDR3 sequence is 13 residues long. CDR1 is DFQATT, CDR2 SNEGSKA, per germline (reference sequence). Trimming left V 3 bases short and J 1 base short, with 9 bases between.

This clonotype was recorded many times. This chain joins TRBV7-2 and TRBJ2-1, with TRBD1 identical over 9 bases. The CDR3 covers 15 residues. Germline V gene sequence: CDR1 SGHTA, CDR2 FQGNSA. The V and J ends lost 5 bases and 5 bases, in that order; junction bases with no gene match: 7. The CDR3, as DNA: TGTGCCAGCAGCCAAAGACAGGGGGTCGACAATGAGCAGTTCTTC. Its protein product is CASSQRQGVDNEQFF.